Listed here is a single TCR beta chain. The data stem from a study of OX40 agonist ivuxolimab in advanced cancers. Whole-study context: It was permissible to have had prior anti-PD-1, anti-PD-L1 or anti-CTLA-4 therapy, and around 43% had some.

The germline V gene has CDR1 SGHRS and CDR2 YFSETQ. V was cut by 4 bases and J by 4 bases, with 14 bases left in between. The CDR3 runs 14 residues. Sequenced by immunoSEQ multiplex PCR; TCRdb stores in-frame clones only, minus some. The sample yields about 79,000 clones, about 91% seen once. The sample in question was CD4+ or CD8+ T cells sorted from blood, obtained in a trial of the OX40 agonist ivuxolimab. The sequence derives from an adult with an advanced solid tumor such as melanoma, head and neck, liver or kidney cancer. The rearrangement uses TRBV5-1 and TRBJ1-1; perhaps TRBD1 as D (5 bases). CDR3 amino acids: CASSLEGDRTEAFF. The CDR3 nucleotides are TGCGCCAGCAGCCTTGAAGGGGACCGCACTGAAGCTTTCTTT. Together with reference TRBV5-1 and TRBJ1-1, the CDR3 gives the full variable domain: KAGVTQTPRYLIKTRGQQVTLSCSPISGHRSVSWYQQTPGQGLQFLFEYFSETQRNKGNFPGRFSGRQFSNSRSEMNVSTLELGDSALYLCASSLEGDRTEAFFGQGTRLTVV.